At least ten counts were recorded for the clone carrying this T cell receptor beta chain. Individuals who donated were healthy Caucasians from Russia aged about 6 to 100. The data belong to a study of blood T cells in healthy people across ages. V lost 5 bases and J lost 0, with 12 bases in between. CDR1 is DFQATT, CDR2 SNEGSKA, per germline (reference sequence). This CDR3 is built from 14 residues. The authors ran a second PCR of 7 to 11 cycles using a sample-barcoded 5' primer and a J-beta primer mix. Via MiXCR, TCRdb re-called the 5' RACE reads, giving one row per CDR3 protein. In the table there are about 650,000 distinct CDR3 sequences, roughly 32% of which are singletons.

This chain uses TRBV20-1 with TRBJ2-3; D is possibly TRBD2 (5 bases). What was sequenced was blood. The receptor's source is a woman of 80 years or more in good health. In DNA form, the CDR3 reads TGCAGTGCTTGGACTGGAGCTAGCACAGATACGCAGTATTTT. It specifies CSAWTGASTDTQYF.